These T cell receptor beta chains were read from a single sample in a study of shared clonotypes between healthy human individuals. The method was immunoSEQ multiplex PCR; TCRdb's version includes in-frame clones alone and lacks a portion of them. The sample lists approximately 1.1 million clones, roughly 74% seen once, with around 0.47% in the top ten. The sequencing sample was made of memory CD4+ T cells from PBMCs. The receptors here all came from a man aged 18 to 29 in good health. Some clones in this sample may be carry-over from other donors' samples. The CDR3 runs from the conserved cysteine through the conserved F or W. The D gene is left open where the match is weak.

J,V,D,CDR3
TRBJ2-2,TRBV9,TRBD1,CASSVGSPGQGAGGELFF
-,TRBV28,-,CASSLSGVPPYEQYF
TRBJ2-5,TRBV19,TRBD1,CASSIDRTGEGDRLYQETQYF
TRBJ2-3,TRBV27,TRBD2,CASSLSSLAGSTDTQYF
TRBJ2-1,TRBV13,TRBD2,CASSSLLIAGSSYNEQFF
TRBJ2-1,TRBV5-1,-,CASNRDSYNEQFF
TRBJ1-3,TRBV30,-,CAWSVGGASGNTIYF
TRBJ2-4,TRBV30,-,CAWSAGRDIQYF
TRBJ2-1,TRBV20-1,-,CRIVGRDEQFF
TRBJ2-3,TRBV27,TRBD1,CASSSHSGGRTDTQYF
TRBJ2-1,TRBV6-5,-,CASRRDFSYNEQFF
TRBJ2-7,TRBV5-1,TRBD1,CASSLGDRDEQYF
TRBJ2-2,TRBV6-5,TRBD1,CASSLDTGGVTGELFF
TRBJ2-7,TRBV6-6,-,CASRRGQRYEQYF
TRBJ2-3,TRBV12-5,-,CASGSGQSVNTQYF
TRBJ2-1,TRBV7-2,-,CASSSRGNQVNEQFF
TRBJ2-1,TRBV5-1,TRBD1,CASSRGDSLYNEQFF
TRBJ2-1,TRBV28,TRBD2,CASRSGGRIEQFF
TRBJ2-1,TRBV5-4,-,CASSLVGFNEQFF
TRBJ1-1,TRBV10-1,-,CASSETGNRNGRTEAFF
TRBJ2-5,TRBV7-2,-,CASSLGIHQETQYF
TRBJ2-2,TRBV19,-,CASSILIGTGELFF
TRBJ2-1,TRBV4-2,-,CASSQDWTPYNEQFF
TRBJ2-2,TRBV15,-,CASRGTGELFF
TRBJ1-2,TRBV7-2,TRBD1,CASSPRTGGGYGYTF
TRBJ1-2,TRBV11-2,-,CASSPQRGVGYGYTF
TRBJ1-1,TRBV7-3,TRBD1,CASSPGQGLFAFF
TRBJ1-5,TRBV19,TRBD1,CASSLHHRGTDQPQHF
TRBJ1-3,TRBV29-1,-,CSVGSGNTIYF
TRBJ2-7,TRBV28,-,CASSLLGFGKYEQYF
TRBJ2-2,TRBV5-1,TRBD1,CASSGTGGTGELFF
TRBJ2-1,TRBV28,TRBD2,CASSRTSGSAGEQFF
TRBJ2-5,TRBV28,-,CASSSRVGLGETQYF
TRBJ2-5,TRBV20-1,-,CSAKGGETQYF
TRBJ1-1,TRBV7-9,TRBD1,CASSQGDTEAFF
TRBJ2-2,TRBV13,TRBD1,CASSTYRGSTGELFF
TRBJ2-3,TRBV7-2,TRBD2,CASSPRTSGIYTDTQYF
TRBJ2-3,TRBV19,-,CASRPKGRSTDTQYF
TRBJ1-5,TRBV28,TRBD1,CASSPQGGKAQPQHF
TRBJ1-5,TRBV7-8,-,CASSLGAWGGQPQHF
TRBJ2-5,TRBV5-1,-,CASSLDRVTAQYF
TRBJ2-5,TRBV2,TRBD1,CASWRAGGYQETQYF
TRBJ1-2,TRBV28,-,CASSSSRGTHYGYTF